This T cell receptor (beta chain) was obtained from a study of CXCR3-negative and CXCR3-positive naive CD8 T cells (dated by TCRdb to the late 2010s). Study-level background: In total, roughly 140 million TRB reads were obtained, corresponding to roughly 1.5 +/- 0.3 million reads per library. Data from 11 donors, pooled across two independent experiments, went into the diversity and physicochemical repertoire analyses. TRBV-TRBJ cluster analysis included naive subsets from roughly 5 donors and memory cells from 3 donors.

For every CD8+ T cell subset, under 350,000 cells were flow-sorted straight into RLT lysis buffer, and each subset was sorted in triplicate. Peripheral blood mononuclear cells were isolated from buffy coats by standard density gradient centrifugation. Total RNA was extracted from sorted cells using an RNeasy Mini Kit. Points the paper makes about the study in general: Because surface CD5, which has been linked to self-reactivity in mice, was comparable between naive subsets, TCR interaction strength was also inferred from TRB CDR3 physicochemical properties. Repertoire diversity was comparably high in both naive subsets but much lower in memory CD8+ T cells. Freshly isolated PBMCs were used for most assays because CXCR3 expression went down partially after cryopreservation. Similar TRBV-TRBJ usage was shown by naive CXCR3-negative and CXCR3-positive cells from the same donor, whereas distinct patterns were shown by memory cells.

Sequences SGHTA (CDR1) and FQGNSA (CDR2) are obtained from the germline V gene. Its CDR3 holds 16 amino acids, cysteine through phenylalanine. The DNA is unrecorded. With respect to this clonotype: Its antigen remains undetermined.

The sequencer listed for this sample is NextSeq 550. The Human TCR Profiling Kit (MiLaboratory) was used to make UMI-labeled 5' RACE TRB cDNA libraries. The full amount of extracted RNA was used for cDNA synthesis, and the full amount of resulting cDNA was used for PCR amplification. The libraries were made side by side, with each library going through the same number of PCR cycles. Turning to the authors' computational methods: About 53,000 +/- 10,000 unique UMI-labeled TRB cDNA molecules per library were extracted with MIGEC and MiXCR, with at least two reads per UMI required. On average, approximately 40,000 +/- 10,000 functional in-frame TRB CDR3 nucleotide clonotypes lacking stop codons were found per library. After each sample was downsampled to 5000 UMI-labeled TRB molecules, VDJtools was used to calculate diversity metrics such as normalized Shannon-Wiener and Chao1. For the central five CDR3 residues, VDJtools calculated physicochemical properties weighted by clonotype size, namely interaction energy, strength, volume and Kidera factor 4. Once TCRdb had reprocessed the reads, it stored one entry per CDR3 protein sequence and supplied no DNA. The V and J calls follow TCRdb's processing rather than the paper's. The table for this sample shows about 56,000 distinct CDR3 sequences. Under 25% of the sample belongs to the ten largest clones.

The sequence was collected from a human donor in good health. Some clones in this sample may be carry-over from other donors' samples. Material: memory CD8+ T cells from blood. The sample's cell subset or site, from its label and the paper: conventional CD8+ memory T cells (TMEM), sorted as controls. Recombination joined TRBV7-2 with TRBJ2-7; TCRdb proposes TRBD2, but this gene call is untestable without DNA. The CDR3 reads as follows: CASSPYPGGADYEQYF.